This entry lists 27 T cell receptor beta chains sequenced from one sample in a study of regulatory T cells in long-lasting Graves disease. Time point here: newly diagnosed GD, antithyroid drugs for less than 3 months. Preparation of the TCR library used RNA extracted from PBMCs. Construction of TCR beta libraries relied on iRepertoire HTBI primers and on Arm-PCR targeting CDR3 regions. TCRdb recomputed calls from the multiplex PCR reads with MiXCR, one row per CDR3 protein. There are 500,000 to 700,000 distinct CDR3 sequences in the sample; 16% occur only once, and approximately 18% lies in the top ten. Separately, the same data were catalogued under a study of T cells in Graves' hyperthyroidism and ophthalmopathy.

This material consisted of peripheral blood mononuclear cells (PBMCs), taken at new diagnosis, from a patient treated with antithyroid drugs. The receptors stem from a woman aged 25 to 39 with Graves disease.

This clonotype was observed many times. The CDR3 DNA follows: TGTGCCAGCAGAGGGTATGTGGGGGAGCAGTACTTC. It translates to CASRGYVGEQYF. This chain joins TRBV12-3 or TRBV12-4 and TRBJ2-7, with D unresolved. Trimming removed 6 bases from V and 7 bases from J, with 13 bases in between. There are 12 residues in the CDR3.

This chain uses TRBV18 with TRBJ2-2; D is uncertain. CDR3 length equals 12 residues. The germline CDR1 and CDR2 sequences are KGHSH and LQKENI. The V end was cut by 2 bases, the J end by 6 bases, with 4 bases between. For the CDR3, the DNA is TGTGCCAGCTCACCAAACGCCGGGGAGCTGTTTTTT. It codes for CASSPNAGELFF.

Many counts were recorded for this clonotype. This chain uses TRBV2 with TRBJ1-5; the match to TRBD1 covers 10 bases. CDR3 size: 14 residues. Germline V gene lookup returns CDR1 SNHLY and CDR2 FYNNEI. V dropped 6 bases and J dropped 5; count of bases not matched to a gene: 4. The CDR3 bases are TGTGCCAGCAGAGGACAGGGGGTCCATCAGCCCCAGCATTTT. Translated: CASRGQGVHQPQHF. Looking up the rest from reference TRBV2 and TRBJ1-5 gives the full variable domain: EPEVTQTPSHQVTQMGQEVILRCVPISNHLYFYWYRQILGQKVEFLVSFYNNEISEKSEIFDDQFSVERPDGSNFTLKIRSTKLEDSAMYFCASRGQGVHQPQHFGDGTRLSIL.

There are many counts of this clonotype. The chain combines TRBV3-1 with TRBJ2-1, with 15 bases aligning to TRBD2. The CDR3 covers 17 residues. J was trimmed by 6 bases and V by 4 bases; bases with no gene match: 7. Germline V gene data show CDR1 as LGHDT and CDR2 as YNNKEL (reference sequence). This CDR3 reads CASSLGLAGGSSNEQFF. CDR3 DNA: TGTGCCAGCAGCCTGGGACTAGCGGGAGGATCCAGCAATGAGCAGTTCTTC.

This clonotype occurred many times. The chain uses TRBV11-2 and TRBJ2-7; D might be TRBD2 (5 bases). Trimming removed 5 bases from V and 0 bases from J, with 17 bases in between. This CDR3 has 16 residues. Germline assignment: CDR1 SGHAT and CDR2 FQNNGV. This CDR3 reads CASSPTGGLNSYEQYF. The CDR3 DNA sequence: TGTGCCAGCAGCCCAACGGGCGGACTCAACTCCTACGAGCAGTACTTC.

The chain carries TRBV10-1 and TRBJ2-4; D is uncertain. V lost 7 bases and J lost 0, with 16 bases in between. Germline CDR1 and CDR2: WNHNN and SYGVQD (reference sequence). The CDR3 runs 16 residues. CDR3 DNA sequence: TGCGCCAGCAAGGATAAGCCACTACTAGCCAAAAACATTCAGTACTTC. As protein: CASKDKPLLAKNIQYF.

This clonotype was detected a few times. This chain uses TRBV20-1 with TRBJ1-1, with D uncertain. V dropped 6 bases and J dropped 10 bases, with 15 bases sitting between them. Germline CDR1 and CDR2: DFQATT and SNEGSKA (reference sequence). The CDR3 spans 11 residues. For the CDR3, the DNA is TGCAGTGCCCCGGTTGGGTATCGAGCTTTCTTT. The encoded protein is CSAPVGYRAFF.

This clonotype has only a few counts. The V call is TRBV30, the J call TRBJ1-6; the match to TRBD1 covers 7 bases. The CDR3 is 13 residues long. Trimming at V came to 0 bases and at J to 8 bases, leaving 1 base not matched to a gene. CDR1 and CDR2 from the germline V gene are GTSNPN and SVGIG (reference sequence). Written as DNA, the CDR3 is TGTGCCTGGAGTGTCGGGACAGATTCACCCCTCCACTTT. Protein sequence: CAWSVGTDSPLHF.

This clonotype showed up just a few times. V and J are TRBV12-3 or TRBV12-4 and TRBJ1-4, with 8 positions matching TRBD1. The trim removed 5 bases at V and 8 bases at J, leaving 13 bases unmatched. The CDR3 contains 16 residues. The CDR3 is CASSAILDRVEEKLFF. The CDR3 coding sequence is TGTGCCAGCAGTGCGATCCTGGACAGGGTTGAGGAAAAACTGTTTTTT.

This rearrangement joins TRBV12-3 or TRBV12-4 to TRBJ2-3, with 8 bases fitting TRBD2. There are 15 residues in the CDR3. Trimming took 5 bases from V and 1 from J; bases not matched to a gene: 5. CDR3 coding DNA: TGTGCCAGCAGTACGACTAGCGCAGGCACAGATACGCAGTATTTT. It codes for CASSTTSAGTDTQYF.

The chain employs TRBV4-2 and TRBJ1-5, with 9 bases matching TRBD1. Trimming at V came to 0 bases and at J to 8 bases, leaving 14 bases not matched to a gene. This CDR3 has 18 residues. Per germline, CDR1 LGHNA and CDR2 YNFKEQ. CDR3 DNA: TGTGCCAGCAGCCAAGATCCCCCGGGACAGGGTAAAAATGAGCCCCAGCATTTT. Translated, it gives CASSQDPPGQGKNEPQHF.

This clonotype came up many times. The gene calls are TRBV2 and TRBJ1-2; D is possibly TRBD1 (5 bases). There are 15 residues in the CDR3. The germline CDR1 and CDR2 sequences are SNHLY and FYNNEI. Trimming stripped 7 bases from V and 7 bases from J, with 22 bases between. CDR3 residues: CASIPRLGQGFGYTF. The CDR3 DNA sequence: TGTGCCAGCATCCCCCGCTTGGGGCAGGGTTTTGGCTACACCTTC.

CDR3 region: CASSSGQGLETQYF. CDR3 nucleotide sequence: TGCGCCAGCAGCTCAGGACAGGGCTTGGAGACCCAGTACTTC. This chain uses TRBV5-1 with TRBJ2-5; 8 positions match TRBD1. The CDR3 spans 14 residues. J lost 5 bases, V lost 3 bases, and 6 bases had no gene match. CDR1 and CDR2 from the germline V gene are SGHRS and YFSETQ.

This clonotype was observed many times. This chain links TRBV6-1 with TRBJ2-7; TRBD1 agrees at 10 bases. This CDR3 has 14 amino acids. Germline CDR1 MNHNS, CDR2 SASEGT. The J segment lost 3 bases and the V segment lost 7 bases, leaving 6 bases of the junction unmatched. The CDR3 region is CASNTRDRGYEQYF. The DNA of the CDR3 is TGTGCCAGCAACACCCGGGACAGGGGCTACGAGCAGTACTTC.

This clonotype was seen more than once but under ten times. The genes are TRBV25-1 and TRBJ2-7; D is undetermined. CDR1 is MGHDK and CDR2 is SYGVNS in the germline V gene. The CDR3 length is 14 residues. V was pared by 1 base and J by 2 bases, with 9 bases between. In DNA, the CDR3 is TGTGCCAGCAGTGAATTTAGGACCCCCTACGAGCAGTACTTC. Its protein is CASSEFRTPYEQYF.

This clonotype has a count of ten or more. The chain has TRBV28 and TRBJ1-2; D is unresolved. The V gene lost 2 bases and the J gene lost 4 bases, with 14 bases spanning the gap. This CDR3 comprises 15 residues. Germline CDR1 reads MDHEN; CDR2 reads SYDVKM. CDR3 in DNA: TGTGCCAGCAGTTTAGCGCCTACCTATGCCTATGGCTACACCTTC. Residues: CASSLAPTYAYGYTF.

The table lists this clonotype with many counts. The V gene is TRBV7-9, the J gene TRBJ2-1; a possible D gene is TRBD1 (5 bases). Trimming removed 1 base at V and 7 bases at J, with 11 bases between. The CDR3 has 14 residues. The germline gives CDR1 SEHNR, CDR2 FQNEAQ (reference sequence). The chain's CDR3 is CASSLGGLGNEQFF. The CDR3 DNA reads TGTGCCAGCAGCTTAGGGGGCCTGGGGAATGAGCAGTTCTTC. Together with reference TRBV7-9 and TRBJ2-1, the CDR3 gives the full variable domain: DTGVSQNPRHKITKRGQNVTFRCDPISEHNRLYWYRQTLGQGPEFLTYFQNEAQLEKSRLLSDRFSAERPKGSFSTLEIQRTEQGDSAMYLCASSLGGLGNEQFFGPGTRLTVL.

The rearrangement joins TRBV18 to TRBJ1-1; unclear D gene. The CDR3 covers 15 residues. Germline V gene sequence: CDR1 KGHSH, CDR2 LQKENI. Trimming pared 3 bases from V and 8 bases from J, leaving 19 bases between. This CDR3 reads CASSPPTGGRAEAFF. The CDR3 DNA reads TGTGCCAGCTCACCCCCGACGGGTGGGAGGGCGGAAGCTTTCTTT. Variable domain in full (rest from reference TRBV18 and TRBJ1-1): NAGVMQNPRHLVRRRGQEARLRCSPMKGHSHVYWYRQLPEEGLKFMVYLQKENIIDESGMPKERFSAEFPKEGPSILRIQQVVRGDSAAYFCASSPPTGGRAEAFFGQGTRLTVV.

This clonotype has at least ten counts. The chain is built from TRBV20-1 and TRBJ2-7; 10 positions match TRBD2. Germline CDR1 DFQATT, CDR2 SNEGSKA (reference sequence). There are 15 residues in the CDR3. The V and J ends lost 5 bases and 5 bases, in that order; junction bases with no gene match: 12. The DNA of the CDR3 is TGCAGTGCTCCTAAGGGACTAGCGATAACTCACGAGCAGTACTTC. As protein: CSAPKGLAITHEQYF.

The chain carries TRBV18 and TRBJ1-2; 8 bases are shared with TRBD1. Germline V gives CDR1 KGHSH, CDR2 LQKENI. V shed 6 bases and J 4 bases; nucleotides not matched to a gene: 7. This CDR3 spans 14 amino acids. CDR3 bases: TGTGCCAGCTCGCAGGGGGCGGGGAGCTATGGCTACACCTTC. This sequence encodes CASSQGAGSYGYTF.

The chain uses TRBV24-1 and TRBJ2-2; 11 nucleotides agree with TRBD1. The CDR3 consists of 15 residues. The germline V gene has CDR1 KGHDR and CDR2 SFDVKD. Trimming took 7 bases from V and 6 from J; bases not matched to a gene: 6. The CDR3 DNA sequence: TGTGCCACCAGCAAGGGACAGGGGGGTTCCGGGGAGCTGTTTTTT. Translation gives CATSKGQGGSGELFF.

This clonotype has a handful of counts. The chain joins TRBV9 to TRBJ2-1; D call uncertain. CDR1 is SGDLS, CDR2 YYNGEE, per germline. This CDR3 has 15 residues. Trimming left V 0 bases short and J 6 bases short, with 13 bases between. The CDR3 spells CASSVGRAVTNEQFF. The CDR3, as DNA: TGTGCCAGCAGCGTAGGTCGGGCCGTGACCAATGAGCAGTTCTTC.

This chain uses TRBV20-1 with TRBJ2-7; D not certain. Trimming shortened V by 6 bases and J by 3 bases, and 12 bases separated the two germline ends. The CDR3 is 12 residues long. The germline gives CDR1 DFQATT, CDR2 SNEGSKA (reference sequence). The CDR3 nucleotides read TGCAGTGCCTCGCTTACCGGCTACGAGCAGTACTTC. The encoded protein is CSASLTGYEQYF.

The table lists this clonotype with many counts. This rearrangement joins TRBV6-1 to TRBJ1-5; D is unresolved. Looked up from germline, CDR1 is MNHNS and CDR2 is SASEGT. CDR3 length: 16 amino acids. The V end lost 5 bases, the J end lost 2 bases, and 16 bases lay between the germline ends. CDR3 nucleotides: TGTGCCAGCAGTCGAAATTGGGCGCCCGGCAATCAGCCCCAGCATTTT. This gives the protein CASSRNWAPGNQPQHF.

V is TRBV18 and J is TRBJ2-5; the match to TRBD1 covers 8 bases. The germline gives CDR1 KGHSH, CDR2 LQKENI. The CDR3 is 15 amino acids. Losses at the gene ends were 2 bases for V and 5 bases for J; bases not matched to a gene: 7. CDR3 bases: TGTGCCAGCTCACCAACCGGACAGGGCCTTGAGACCCAGTACTTC. Residues: CASSPTGQGLETQYF.

This CDR3 is CSARDFMTGSSYEQYF. The CDR3 nucleotides read TGCAGTGCTAGAGATTTTATGACAGGGAGCTCCTACGAGCAGTACTTC. V and J are TRBV20-1 and TRBJ2-7, with 7 bases identical to TRBD1. V shed 0 bases and J 0 bases; nucleotides not matched to a gene: 8. This CDR3 has 16 residues. Germline loops: CDR1 DFQATT, CDR2 SNEGSKA (reference sequence).

This clonotype was detected many times. The rearrangement uses TRBV2 and TRBJ2-7; maybe TRBD2 (5 bases). Per the germline V gene, CDR1 is SNHLY and CDR2 is FYNNEI. The CDR3 is made up of 12 amino acids. The V and J ends lost 7 bases and 5 bases respectively, with 12 bases between them. The CDR3 reads CASILLVDEQYF. DNA of the CDR3: TGTGCCAGCATTTTACTAGTCGACGAGCAGTACTTC.